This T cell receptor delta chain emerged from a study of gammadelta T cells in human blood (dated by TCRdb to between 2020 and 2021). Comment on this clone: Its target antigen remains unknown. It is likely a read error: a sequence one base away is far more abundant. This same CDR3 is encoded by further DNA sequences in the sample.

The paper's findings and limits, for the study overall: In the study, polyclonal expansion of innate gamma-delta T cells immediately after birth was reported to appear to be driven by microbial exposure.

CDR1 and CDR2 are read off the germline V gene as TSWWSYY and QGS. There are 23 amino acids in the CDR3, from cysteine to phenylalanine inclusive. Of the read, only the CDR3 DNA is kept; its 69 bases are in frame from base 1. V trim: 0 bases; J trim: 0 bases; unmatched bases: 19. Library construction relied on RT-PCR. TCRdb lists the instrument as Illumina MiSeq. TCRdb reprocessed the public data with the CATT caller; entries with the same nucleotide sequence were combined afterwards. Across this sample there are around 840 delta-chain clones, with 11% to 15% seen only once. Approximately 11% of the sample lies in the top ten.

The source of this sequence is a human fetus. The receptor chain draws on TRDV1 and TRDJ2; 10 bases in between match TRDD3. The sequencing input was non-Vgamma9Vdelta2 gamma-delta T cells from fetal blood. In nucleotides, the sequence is TGTGCTCTTGGGGAACTAGCCCTTGGGGATGGGGGGATACGTCGGGCTTTGACAGCACAACTCTTCTTT. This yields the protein CALGELALGDGGIRRALTAQLFF.